Listed here is a single TCR beta chain. The sample comes from a study of cytomegalovirus exposure and HLA in healthy donors. Primers included in the PCR were 60 Vbeta and 13 Jbeta primers. TCRdb's table, derived via immunoSEQ multiplex PCR, lists solely in-frame clones and lacks some. This sample has 60,000 to 85,000 clones; 74% occur once, and the top ten carry roughly 11%. The V end lost 3 bases, the J end lost 6 bases, and 12 bases lay between the germline ends. This CDR3 spans 14 amino acids. CDR1 is SGHTA and CDR2 is FQGTGA in the germline V gene. The sequence came from a human donor in good health. Sequencing was performed on PBMCs. This rearrangement joins TRBV7-3 to TRBJ2-1; D unresolved. CDR3 sequence reads: CASSFFPRSNEQFF. CDR3 DNA sequence: TGTGCCAGCAGCTTTTTCCCTAGGAGCAATGAGCAGTTCTTC.